This T cell receptor beta chain comes out of a study of cytomegalovirus exposure and HLA in healthy donors. General observations from the study: Follow-up analysis later connected one missense variant in DCLRE1C with trimming of TCR beta V- and J-genes. A highly shared variant cluster was judged a likely technical artifact.

The germline V gene has CDR1 SGDLS and CDR2 YYNGEE. After removal of 0 bases from V and 5 bases from J, the junction contained 5 bases not matched to a gene. CDR3 length: 15 amino acids. The PCR employed 60 Vbeta primers together with 13 Jbeta primers. This table comes from immunoSEQ multiplex PCR, and its TCRdb copy is limited to in-frame clones, with some not included. In the table there are some 120,000 clones, 79% of which are singletons. To note about this clone: What it binds is unknown.

The chain uses TRBV9 and TRBJ2-3, with 8 bases matching TRBD2. The sequenced sample was PBMCs. The TCR originated in a man between 18 and 35 years old in good health and CMV-seronegative. The CDR3 sequence is CASSVVGRAEDTQYF. In nucleotides, the CDR3 is TGTGCCAGCAGCGTAGTCGGGAGGGCCGAAGATACGCAGTATTTT.